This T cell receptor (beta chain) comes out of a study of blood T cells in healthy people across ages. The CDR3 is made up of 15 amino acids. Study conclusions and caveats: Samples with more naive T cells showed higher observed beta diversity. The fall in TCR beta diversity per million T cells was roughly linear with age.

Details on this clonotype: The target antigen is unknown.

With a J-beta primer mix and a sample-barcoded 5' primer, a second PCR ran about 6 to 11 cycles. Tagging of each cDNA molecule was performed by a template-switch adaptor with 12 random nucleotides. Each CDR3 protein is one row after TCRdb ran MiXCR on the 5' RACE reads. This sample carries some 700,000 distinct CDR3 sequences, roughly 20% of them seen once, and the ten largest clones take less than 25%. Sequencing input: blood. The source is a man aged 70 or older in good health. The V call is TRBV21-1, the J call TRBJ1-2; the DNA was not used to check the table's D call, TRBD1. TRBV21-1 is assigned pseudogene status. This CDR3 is CASSRGQGNHYGYTF. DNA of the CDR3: TGTGCCAGCAGCAGAGGACAGGGAAACCACTATGGCTACACCTTC.